The 12 T cell receptor beta chains in this list originate from one sample, sequenced in a study of T cells in Graves' hyperthyroidism and ophthalmopathy. The source material, RNA transcripts, was used to amplify TCR beta CDR3 regions. The HTBI primer set served for first-round RT-PCR of the TCR CDR3. TCRdb redid the calling of the multiplex PCR reads with MiXCR, one entry per CDR3 protein. The sample lists about 720,000 distinct CDR3 sequences, about 16% occurring once. Sequences were obtained from blood. These TCRs come from a man aged 18 to 30 with Graves' hyperthyroidism.

This sequence joins TRBV7-9 and TRBJ1-2; D may be TRBD1 (6 bases). With 5 bases removed from V and 7 bases from J, the gap between germline ends came to 17 bases. CDR1 and CDR2 from the germline V gene are SEHNR and FQNEAQ (reference sequence). The CDR3 contains 14 residues. CDR3 loop: CASSQSDRRGGYTF. The CDR3 bases are TGTGCCAGCAGCCAAAGTGACAGGCGAGGTGGCTACACCTTC.

This clonotype showed up just a few times. The rearrangement links TRBV7-2 to TRBJ1-1; D is possibly TRBD1 (5 bases). The CDR3 sequence is 15 residues long. Germline loops: CDR1 SGHTA, CDR2 FQGNSA. V lost 5 bases and J lost 1, with 14 bases in between. In DNA form, the CDR3 reads TGTGCCAGCAGCCCTAGACAGAAAGGGAACACTGAAGCTTTCTTT. Translating gives CASSPRQKGNTEAFF.

This clonotype was detected only a few times. The rearrangement uses TRBV5-8 and TRBJ2-5, with 9 bases identical to TRBD2. Germline CDR1 SGHTS, CDR2 YDEGEE. This CDR3 comprises 19 residues. V shed 0 bases, J shed 1 base, and the junction held 13 bases outside the gene matches. The CDR3, as DNA: TGTGCCAGCAGCTTGGCGCTGGCTAGCGGGACGGACGTCCAAGAGACCCAGTACTTC. Protein sequence: CASSLALASGTDVQETQYF.

The chain carries TRBV9 and TRBJ1-5; D is uncertain. The CDR3 totals 16 residues. Germline assignment: CDR1 SGDLS and CDR2 YYNGEE. The germline V and J ends were trimmed by 7 bases and 6 bases, with 23 bases remaining between them. CDR3 nucleotide sequence: TGTGCCAGCCGCCTAATTCCGGAGTACCCCATTCAGCCCCAGCATTTT. As protein: CASRLIPEYPIQPQHF.

The rearrangement uses TRBV10-1 and TRBJ1-3, with D perhaps TRBD1 (6 bases). CDR1 WNHNN and CDR2 SYGVQD come from the germline V gene (reference sequence). Trimming took off 5 bases at V and 0 bases at J, with 8 bases between the two ends. This CDR3 spans 14 amino acids. The CDR3 nucleotides read TGCGCCAGCAGTAAACAGGGCTCTGGAAACACCATATATTTT. Protein sequence: CASSKQGSGNTIYF.

In this sample, this clonotype turned up many times. The CDR3 sequence is CASRGLPMAGANVLTF. The CDR3 DNA reads as TGTGCCAGCAGAGGCCTACCGATGGCTGGGGCCAACGTCCTGACTTTC. The V and J genes are TRBV2 and TRBJ2-6; unclear D gene. The CDR3 consists of 16 residues. V shed 6 bases and J shed 2 bases, with 14 bases lying between them. Germline CDR1 is SNHLY and CDR2 is FYNNEI.

The rearrangement uses TRBV27 and TRBJ2-1; 7 nucleotides align to TRBD2. Germline V gene sequence: CDR1 MNHEY, CDR2 SMNVEV (reference sequence). V gave up 8 bases and J gave up 4 bases; unmatched junction bases: 11. The CDR3 contains 15 residues. The CDR3 protein is CASRDGASGYNEQFF. DNA of the CDR3: TGTGCCAGCCGCGACGGGGCTAGCGGATACAATGAGCAGTTCTTC.

This clonotype was seen many times. The V gene is TRBV7-9, the J gene TRBJ2-5; possibly TRBD1 for D (7 bases). CDR1 and CDR2 from the germline V gene are SEHNR and FQNEAQ (reference sequence). Trimming stripped 8 bases from V and 2 bases from J, with 12 bases between. The CDR3 contains 13 residues. The CDR3 DNA reads as TGTGCCAGCGGCGGGACAGTACAAGAGACCCAGTACTTC. It translates to CASGGTVQETQYF.

A few counts support this clonotype. V gene TRBV18 combines with J gene TRBJ1-5, with D possibly being TRBD1 (5 bases). This CDR3 is built from 15 residues. V gave up 2 bases and J gave up 0 bases, with 8 bases separating them. Germline CDR1 reads KGHSH; CDR2 reads LQKENI. CDR3 DNA sequence: TGTGCCAGCTCACCAACGCAGGGTAGCAATCAGCCCCAGCATTTT. Its translation is CASSPTQGSNQPQHF.

Only a few counts were recorded for this clonotype. V gene TRBV7-9 combines with J gene TRBJ2-7, with 9 bases matching TRBD1. The CDR3 spans 16 residues. Germline assignment: CDR1 SEHNR and CDR2 FQNEAQ (reference sequence). Germline trimming cut 0 bases from V and 1 base from J; bases unmatched to any gene: 4. In nucleotides, the CDR3 is TGTGCCAGCAGCTTAGCCATTGGGACAGGGTCCTACGAGCAGTACTTC. Translation gives CASSLAIGTGSYEQYF.

This clonotype was observed at least ten times. The chain recombines TRBV6-2 or TRBV6-3 with TRBJ1-2; TRBD1 agrees at 7 bases. Germline V lookup: CDR1 MNHEY, CDR2 SVGEGT. CDR3 size: 14 residues. V shed 5 bases, J shed 7 bases, and the junction held 10 bases outside the gene matches. CDR3 residues: CASSRQGPSSGYTF. CDR3 nucleotide sequence: TGTGCCAGCAGTCGACAGGGACCGTCGAGTGGCTACACCTTC.

This clonotype was found a few times. Being one base from a much bigger clone, this may be a read error. The V gene is TRBV28, the J gene TRBJ2-7; 8 bases are a match to TRBD2. V was clipped by 3 bases and J by 4 bases; unmatched bases: 5. Germline V gene sequence: CDR1 MDHEN, CDR2 SYDVKM. This CDR3 has 14 residues. The CDR3 coding sequence is TGTGCCAGCAGTTTGACTAGCGAGGCTTACGAGCAGTACTTC. Encoded protein: CASSLTSEAYEQYF.